This is a list of T cell receptor beta chains from one sample in a study of T cells in localized non-small cell lung cancer. The data were produced by immunoSEQ multiplex PCR, yet TCRdb's version contains in-frame clones alone and is incomplete. Of under 25,000 clones in the sample, roughly 90% were seen once. The material was peripheral blood, obtained before any cancer treatment. All receptors come from a man between 40 and 75 years old with stage I squamous cell lung carcinoma. Both conserved end residues are part of each CDR3. A D gene is named only where the DNA matches it firmly. A row's size may be missing; if present it is once, few, many or a size class.

CDR3aa | CDR3nt | abundance | j_gene | v_gene | d_gene
CASRLAPLDEQYF | TGTGCCAGCAGACTAGCCCCTTTGGACGAGCAGTACTTC | . | TRBJ2-7 | TRBV7-2 | .
CAINTGAEDTQYF | TGTGCCATCAACACGGGGGCGGAGGATACGCAGTATTTT | . | TRBJ2-3 | TRBV10-3 | .
CASSTTGGNQPQHF | TGTGCCAGTAGTACCACGGGGGGCAATCAGCCCCAGCATTTT | few | TRBJ1-5 | TRBV19 | .
CASSLANRVGTGELFF | TGCGCCAGCAGCTTGGCCAATAGGGTGGGCACCGGGGAGCTGTTTTTT | . | TRBJ2-2 | TRBV5-1 | .
CASSWPASGQGVSGANVLTF | TGTGCCAGCAGTTGGCCAGCCTCGGGACAGGGGGTATCTGGGGCCAACGTCCTGACTTTC | . | TRBJ2-6 | TRBV28 | TRBD1
CASSQPDSGGSYNEQFF | TGCGCCAGCAGCCAACCCGACTCCGGGGGCTCCTACAATGAGCAGTTCTTC | . | TRBJ2-1 | TRBV4-1 | .
CASSPPRRPYSGNTIYF | TGTGCCAGCAGCCCCCCACGGAGGCCCTACTCTGGAAACACCATATATTTT | . | TRBJ1-3 | TRBV9 | .
CASSDGSGGAVDTQYF | TGTGCCAGCAGTGATGGTAGCGGGGGCGCAGTAGATACGCAGTATTTT | . | TRBJ2-3 | TRBV2 | TRBD2
CASSWWTSVDTQYF | TGTGCCAGCAGCTGGTGGACTAGCGTGGATACGCAGTATTTT | . | TRBJ2-3 | TRBV5-5 | TRBD2
CASSLGLELDTQYF | TGTGCCAGCAGCTTAGGCTTAGAGCTAGATACGCAGTATTTT | . | TRBJ2-3 | TRBV7-2 | .
CASSLSLDTGELFF | TGTGCCAGCAGTTTAAGCCTAGACACCGGGGAGCTGTTTTTT | . | TRBJ2-2 | TRBV28 | .
CASSLVRLAGGRPQFF | TGTGCCAGCAGCTTAGTTAGACTAGCGGGGGGCCGACCTCAGTTCTTC | . | TRBJ2-1 | TRBV7-2 | TRBD2
CASRDSLDTEAFF | TGTGCCAGCAGGGACAGTTTGGACACTGAAGCTTTCTTT | . | TRBJ1-1 | TRBV2 | .
CASSLADGGYTF | TGTGCCAGCAGCTTAGCGGACGGTGGCTACACCTTC | . | TRBJ1-2 | TRBV7-8 | .
CASSRDTEGFYEQYF | TGTGCCAGCAGCCGGGATACAGAAGGGTTCTACGAGCAGTACTTC | . | TRBJ2-7 | TRBV5-6 | .
CASSPGTVYGYTF | TGTGCCAGCAGCCCTGGGACGGTGTATGGCTACACCTTC | . | TRBJ1-2 | TRBV5-6 | .
CASSSPGQAANEQFF | TGCGCCAGCAGCTCCCCGGGACAGGCAGCGAATGAGCAGTTCTTC | . | TRBJ2-1 | TRBV5-1 | TRBD1
CASSLLLGQGSGYTF | TGTGCCAGCAGTTTATTGTTGGGACAGGGGTCTGGCTACACCTTC | once | TRBJ1-2 | TRBV28 | TRBD1
CASNSPGQKYGYTF | TGTGCCAGCAATTCCCCTGGACAGAAATATGGCTACACCTTC | . | TRBJ1-2 | TRBV6-5 | .
CASSQDGTGPLGQYF | TGTGCCAGCAGCCAAGATGGGACAGGGCCTCTCGGGCAGTACTTC | . | TRBJ2-7 | TRBV14 | TRBD1
CASSLASGGHNEQFF | TGCGCCAGCAGCTTGGCGAGCGGGGGACACAATGAGCAGTTCTTC | . | TRBJ2-1 | TRBV5-1 | TRBD2
CASSLHRADYGYTF | TGTGCCAGCAGCCTTCACAGGGCGGATTATGGCTACACCTTC | . | TRBJ1-2 | TRBV6-6 | .
CATSDGLNSPLHF | TGTGCCACCTCTGACGGCCTTAATTCACCCCTCCACTTT | . | TRBJ1-6 | TRBV19 | .
CASSYRQGDPFF | TGTGCCAGCAGCTACCGACAGGGGGATCCGTTCTTC | . | TRBJ2-1 | TRBV7-9 | TRBD1
CAISGDQETQYF | TGTGCCATCAGTGGGGACCAAGAGACCCAGTACTTC | . | TRBJ2-5 | TRBV10-3 | .
CSVEDNSYEQYF | TGCAGCGTTGAAGACAACTCCTACGAGCAGTACTTC | . | TRBJ2-7 | TRBV29-1 | .